The sequence of this TCR beta chain was determined in a study of OX40 agonist ivuxolimab in advanced cancers. Study conclusions and caveats: The study observed clonal expansion of CD4+ and CD8+ blood T cells by week 6 at 0.1 to 3.0 mg/kg.

For this clone: What it binds is not known.

Produced via immunoSEQ multiplex PCR; TCRdb's table is partial and in-frame only. The sample records just over 60,000 clones, 75% to 90% being singletons. Per germline, CDR1 SGHDN and CDR2 FVKESK. CDR3 length: 15 residues. This chain links TRBV14 with TRBJ2-5; D is perhaps TRBD1 (6 bases). The J call may be wrong; the DNA end is better matched by TRBJ2-7. This material consisted of CD4+ or CD8+ T cells sorted from blood, taken in a trial of the OX40 agonist ivuxolimab. The source is an adult with an advanced solid tumor such as melanoma, head and neck, liver or kidney cancer. The CDR3, as DNA: TGTGCCAGCAGCCAAGTACATAGGACAGACTACGAGCAGTACTTC. Encoded protein: CASSQVHRTDYEQYF.